This T cell receptor beta chain derives from a study of cytomegalovirus exposure and HLA in healthy donors. Germline V gives CDR1 SGDLS, CDR2 YYNGEE. V was trimmed by 3 bases and J by 6 bases, leaving 9 bases between them. This CDR3 contains 12 residues. The PCR was carried out with 60 Vbeta primers and 13 Jbeta primers. Profiled with immunoSEQ multiplex PCR; TCRdb holds only in-frame clones, not every one. The sample data list roughly 30,000 clones. The TCR was taken from a woman in her thirties or forties in good health and CMV-seropositive. J is TRBJ1-1 and V is TRBV9; TRBD1 is a possible D gene (5 bases). The sequencing sample was made of PBMCs. This CDR3 is CASSGGGAEAFF. The CDR3 nucleotides are TGTGCCAGCAGCGGCGGGGGGGCTGAAGCTTTCTTT.